This T cell receptor (beta chain) was identified during a study of blood T cells in healthy people across ages. Study background: Through template switching, about one barcoded beta molecule was captured per two T cells, as measured in model experiments.

Donors ranged from about 6 to 90 years old and were healthy Caucasians in Russia. Details on this clonotype: Its antigen remains unidentified.

It was with a sample-barcoded 5' primer and a J-beta primer mix that a second PCR of roughly 7 to 12 cycles was run. TCRdb called the 5' RACE reads again in MiXCR, with one record for every CDR3 protein. The data hold more than 800,000 distinct CDR3 sequences, with over 35% observed a single time. Study conclusions and caveats: Long-lived donors had more naive CD4+ cells and higher diversity than aged donors. Estimated diversity across one million T cells was deemed an underestimate.

This sequence originates from a woman aged 55 to 70 in good health. The material sequenced was blood.

The CDR3 here is CASSLTMWKTGADEQYF. In DNA, the CDR3 is TGCGCCAGCAGCTTGACGATGTGGAAGACAGGGGCGGACGAGCAGTACTTC. The V and J genes are TRBV5-1 and TRBJ2-5, with TRBD1 matching 8 bases. The DNA matches TRBJ2-7 better at its end, which makes the J call doubtful. The germline CDR1 and CDR2 sequences are SGHRS and YFSETQ. The CDR3 sequence is 17 residues long.